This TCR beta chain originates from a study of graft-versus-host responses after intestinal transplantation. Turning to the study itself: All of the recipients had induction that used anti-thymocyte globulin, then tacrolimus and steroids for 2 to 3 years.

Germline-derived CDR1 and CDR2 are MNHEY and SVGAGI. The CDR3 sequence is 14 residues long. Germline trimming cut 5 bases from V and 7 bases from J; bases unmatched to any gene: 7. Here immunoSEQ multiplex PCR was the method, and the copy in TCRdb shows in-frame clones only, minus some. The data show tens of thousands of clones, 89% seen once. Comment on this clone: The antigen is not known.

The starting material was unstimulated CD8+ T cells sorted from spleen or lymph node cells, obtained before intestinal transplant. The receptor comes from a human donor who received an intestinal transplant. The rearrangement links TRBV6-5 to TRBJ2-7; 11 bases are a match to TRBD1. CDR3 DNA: TGTGCCAGCAGTACCGGACAGGGGGCGCGGGAGCAGTACTTC. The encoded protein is CASSTGQGAREQYF.